This T cell receptor (beta chain) was obtained from a study of T cell repertoires in cytomegalovirus infection. At the level of the study: The public TCR beta signatures pointed to both CMV infection and matching HLA type. Study-level findings and limits: Clonotype analysis showed dominance of the ex vivo response by HLA-C-restricted CMV-specific TCR beta clonotypes. Cumulative public TCR beta family frequency identified CMV carriers with the relevant HLA.

TCRdb redid the calling of the reads with MiXCR, one entry per CDR3 protein. The repertoire holds some 700,000 distinct CDR3 sequences, roughly 36% seen once, with around 2.8% in the top ten. Of note for this clonotype: Its antigen is not identified.

The germline gives CDR1 MNHNS, CDR2 SASEGT. The length of the CDR3 is 14 residues. Trimming pared 2 bases from V and 1 base from J, leaving 8 bases between. Sequenced: PBMCs. This sequence joins TRBV6-1 and TRBJ1-1; D is ambiguous. This TCR was sampled from a human donor in good health (CMV status not recorded). Some clones in this sample may be carry-over from other donors' samples. The CDR3 spells CASSEMRGNTEAFF. CDR3 in DNA: TGTGCCAGCAGTGAAATGCGGGGGAACACTGAAGCTTTCTTT.